A selection of T cell receptor beta chains follows, all from one sample in a study of T cells in Graves' hyperthyroidism and ophthalmopathy. A single record per CDR3 protein comes from TCRdb applying MiXCR to the multiplex PCR reads. The sample includes 400,000 or so distinct CDR3 sequences, about 14% seen only once; the top ten take over 25%. The sequenced sample consisted of blood. The receptor source for this set is a man in his forties or fifties with Graves' ophthalmopathy. Both conserved end residues are part of each CDR3.

j_call | v_call | cdr3_aa
TRBJ2-3 | TRBV11-1 | CASSFLAGGGGKDTQYF
TRBJ2-3 | TRBV5-8 | CASSWGYGTDTQYF
TRBJ2-1 | TRBV19 | CASSIQLWVTNRVSEQFF
TRBJ2-7 | TRBV30 | CAWSRGGPYEQYF
TRBJ2-7 | TRBV20-1 | CSANYRDDYEQYF
TRBJ1-1 | TRBV18 | CASCYRGNTEAFF
TRBJ2-1 | TRBV2 | CAGQSGTYNEQFF
TRBJ2-1 | TRBV5-1 | CASSPLEPGVEQFF
TRBJ2-1 | TRBV2 | CASSYEGLADNEQFF
TRBJ2-1 | TRBV19 | CASSGGTYNEQFF
TRBJ2-1 | TRBV30 | CAHGEYNEQFF
TRBJ1-2 | TRBV6-1 | CASRRLIPGPGSGTTGYTF
TRBJ2-5 | TRBV7-8 | CASSLASGSGETQYF
TRBJ2-5 | TRBV29-1 | CSVARDRAETQYF
TRBJ2-1 | TRBV18 | CASSPAGGKYNEQFF
TRBJ2-7 | TRBV5-6 | CASSFTLWDPELAGSYEQYF
TRBJ2-3 | TRBV27 | CASSPRQPFTDTQYF
TRBJ2-7 | TRBV29-1 | CSGLAGGLSGYEQYF
TRBJ1-1 | TRBV24-1 | CATSDNTEAFF
TRBJ1-2 | TRBV11-3 | CASSLDNARYTF
TRBJ2-2 | TRBV7-8 | CASSRGTSGSSRTGELFF
TRBJ2-1 | TRBV10-3 | CAISEYSTGLGNEQFF
TRBJ2-1 | TRBV18 | CASSKLQGLADNEQFF
TRBJ2-7 | TRBV2 | CASSFLAGGEQYF
TRBJ1-2 | TRBV15 | CATSRDIQGRDGYTF
TRBJ2-5 | TRBV19 | CASSIDALGIQYF
TRBJ1-1 | TRBV25-1 | CASSPNTGRVTEAFF
TRBJ2-1 | TRBV12-3/TRBV12-4 | CASSLGGGGYNEQFF
TRBJ1-2 | TRBV29-1 | CSGMVGYGYTF
TRBJ2-4 | TRBV5-5 | CASTAEERTKNIQYF
TRBJ1-2 | TRBV28 | CASSLTRGYTF
TRBJ1-1 | TRBV19 | CASILTGSNTEAFF
TRBJ2-1 | TRBV6-1 | CASIDSGKGFF
TRBJ1-3 | TRBV19 | CASSIGRHSGNTIYF
TRBJ2-1 | TRBV27 | CASTHGLGANEQFF
TRBJ2-5 | TRBV6-5 | CASSYSKVTKETQYF
TRBJ2-7 | TRBV28 | CASEAGPSSYEQYF
TRBJ1-1 | TRBV7-9 | CASSQDWTEAFF
TRBJ2-3 | TRBV30 | CAWSKGLAENTDTQYF